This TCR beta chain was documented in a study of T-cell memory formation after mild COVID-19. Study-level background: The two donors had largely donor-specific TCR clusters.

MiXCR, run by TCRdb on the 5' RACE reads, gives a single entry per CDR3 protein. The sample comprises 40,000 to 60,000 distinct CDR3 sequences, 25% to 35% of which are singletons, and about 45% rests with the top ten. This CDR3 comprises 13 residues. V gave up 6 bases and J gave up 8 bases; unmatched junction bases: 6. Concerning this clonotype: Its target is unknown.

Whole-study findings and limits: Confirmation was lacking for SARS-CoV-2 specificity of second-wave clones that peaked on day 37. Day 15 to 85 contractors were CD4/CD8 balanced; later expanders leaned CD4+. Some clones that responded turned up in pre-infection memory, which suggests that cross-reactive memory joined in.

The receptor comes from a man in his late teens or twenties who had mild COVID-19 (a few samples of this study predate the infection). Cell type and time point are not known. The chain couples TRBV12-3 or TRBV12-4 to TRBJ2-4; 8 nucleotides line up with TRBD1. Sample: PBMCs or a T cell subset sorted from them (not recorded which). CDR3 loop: CASSLTGVDIQYF. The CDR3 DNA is TGTGCCAGCAGCTTGACAGGGGTGGACATTCAGTACTTC.